The rows below give T cell receptor beta chains drawn from one sample of a study of blood T cell repertoires in COVID-19. The repertoire was sequenced with immunoSEQ multiplex PCR; TCRdb's copy has only in-frame clones and lacks some. The sample has fewer than 200,000 clones, around 90% seen once. Sequenced: peripheral blood. These receptor sequences come from a man aged 45-65 years with acute or convalescent COVID-19. The CDR3 runs from the conserved cysteine through the conserved F or W. D genes are given only for firm matches. The size field is filled for only some rows; it gives once, few, many or a size class.

size: .; D: TRBD1; V: TRBV27; J: TRBJ2-7; CDR3: CASRTGDGYEQYF; DNA: TGTGCCAGCAGGACAGGGGATGGCTACGAGCAGTACTTC
size: .; D: TRBD2; V: TRBV18; J: TRBJ2-2; CDR3: CASSPVRLAGGHGELFF; DNA: TGTGCCAGCTCACCAGTCAGGCTAGCGGGAGGACACGGGGAGCTGTTTTTT
size: .; D: .; V: TRBV12-3/TRBV12-4; J: TRBJ1-2; CDR3: CASSPGYGYTF; DNA: TGTGCCAGCAGTCCGGGCTATGGCTACACCTTC
size: .; D: TRBD2; V: TRBV4-2; J: TRBJ2-3; CDR3: CASSQEGGLAITDTQYF; DNA: TGTGCCAGCAGCCAAGAAGGAGGACTAGCGATCACAGATACGCAGTATTTT
size: .; D: TRBD2; V: TRBV7-9; J: TRBJ2-5; CDR3: CASSRAGSYQETQYF; DNA: TGTGCCAGCAGCCGAGCGGGATCGTACCAAGAGACCCAGTACTTC
size: .; D: TRBD2; V: TRBV19; J: TRBJ2-7; CDR3: CASSIAGGNSYEQYF; DNA: TGTGCCAGTAGCATAGCGGGAGGAAACTCCTACGAGCAGTACTTC
size: .; D: .; V: TRBV30; J: TRBJ2-5; CDR3: CAWSVPHLETQYF; DNA: TGTGCCTGGAGTGTTCCCCACTTGGAGACCCAGTACTTC
size: .; D: TRBD1; V: TRBV19; J: TRBJ1-1; CDR3: CASSVGDSWTEAFF; DNA: TGTGCCAGTAGTGTAGGGGACAGCTGGACTGAAGCTTTCTTT
size: .; D: TRBD1; V: TRBV6-5; J: TRBJ1-1; CDR3: CASRRTGWVNTEAFF; DNA: TGTGCCAGCAGAAGGACAGGATGGGTGAACACTGAAGCTTTCTTT
size: .; D: TRBD2; V: TRBV5-4; J: TRBJ2-5; CDR3: CASSLLTSGSGETQYF; DNA: TGTGCCAGCAGCTTACTGACTAGCGGGAGTGGAGAGACCCAGTACTTC
size: few; D: .; V: TRBV7-9; J: TRBJ2-7; CDR3: CASSFEGVSYEQYF; DNA: TGTGCCAGCAGCTTCGAGGGAGTTTCCTACGAGCAGTACTTC
size: few; D: .; V: TRBV24-1; J: TRBJ1-5; CDR3: CATSRGSNQPQHF; DNA: TGTGCCACCTCCAGGGGTAGCAATCAGCCCCAGCATTTT
size: .; D: .; V: TRBV4-2; J: TRBJ1-6; CDR3: CASSQDKAGRSSPLHF; DNA: TGTGCCAGCAGCCAAGATAAGGCAGGAAGGTCTTCACCCCTCCACTTT
size: .; D: TRBD2; V: TRBV11-2; J: TRBJ2-7; CDR3: CASSVLAGGSYEQYF; DNA: TGTGCCAGCAGCGTTTTAGCGGGGGGCTCCTACGAGCAGTACTTC
size: .; D: TRBD1; V: TRBV27; J: TRBJ1-2; CDR3: CASSPITGDYGYTF; DNA: TGTGCCAGCAGTCCCATCACAGGGGACTATGGCTACACCTTC
size: once; D: .; V: TRBV7-2; J: TRBJ1-3; CDR3: CASSLNAGSRNTIYF; DNA: TGTGCCAGCAGCCTAAACGCGGGGAGCCGAAACACCATATATTTT
size: .; D: TRBD1; V: TRBV2; J: TRBJ2-2; CDR3: CASSLTGANTGELFF; DNA: TGTGCCAGCAGCCTGACAGGGGCGAACACCGGGGAGCTGTTTTTT
size: .; D: .; V: TRBV6-2/TRBV6-3; J: TRBJ1-1; CDR3: CASSLFSENTEAFF; DNA: TGTGCCAGCAGCCTCTTCAGCGAGAACACTGAAGCTTTCTTT
size: .; D: .; V: TRBV7-9; J: TRBJ1-2; CDR3: CASSLNGGGYYGYTF; DNA: TGTGCCAGCAGCTTAAATGGCGGGGGGTACTATGGCTACACCTTC
size: .; D: TRBD1; V: TRBV2; J: TRBJ2-2; CDR3: CASSPGQGIITGELFF; DNA: TGTGCCAGCAGTCCGGGACAGGGGATTATCACCGGGGAGCTGTTTTTT
size: .; D: .; V: TRBV7-6; J: TRBJ1-4; CDR3: CASSLQGTNEKLFF; DNA: TGTGCCAGCAGCTTACAGGGAACTAATGAAAAACTGTTTTTT
size: .; D: .; V: TRBV5-6; J: TRBJ2-1; CDR3: CASSRAGGGNEQFF; DNA: TGTGCCAGCAGCCGTGCCGGGGGTGGCAATGAGCAGTTCTTC
size: .; D: .; V: TRBV7-3; J: TRBJ2-1; CDR3: CASSLNRVIGGSDNEQFF; DNA: TGTGCCAGCAGCTTAAACCGGGTGATTGGCGGAAGCGACAATGAGCAGTTCTTC
size: .; D: .; V: TRBV28; J: TRBJ1-6; CDR3: CASSHREFSYNSPLHF; DNA: TGTGCCAGCAGTCACAGGGAGTTTTCCTATAATTCACCCCTCCACTTT
size: .; D: TRBD2; V: TRBV5-1; J: TRBJ2-3; CDR3: CASSLYSGGAKDTQYF; DNA: TGCGCCAGCAGCTTGTACAGCGGGGGGGCCAAGGATACGCAGTATTTT
size: once; D: TRBD2; V: TRBV4-1; J: TRBJ2-1; CDR3: CASSHPLGRAFEYNEQFF; DNA: TGCGCCAGCAGCCATCCCCTGGGGAGGGCCTTCGAATACAATGAGCAGTTCTTC
size: .; D: .; V: TRBV28; J: TRBJ1-5; CDR3: CASSLVQENQPQHF; DNA: TGTGCCAGCAGTTTGGTACAGGAAAATCAGCCCCAGCATTTT
size: .; D: .; V: TRBV4-1; J: TRBJ1-2; CDR3: CASSQDGQGNYGYTF; DNA: TGCGCCAGCAGCCAAGATGGCCAGGGAAACTATGGCTACACCTTC